The rows below give T cell receptor beta chains drawn from one sample of a study of response to subunit inactivated influenza vaccine. TCRdb reprocessed the RT-PCR reads with MiXCR, giving one entry per CDR3 protein. Found here are roughly 650,000 distinct CDR3 sequences, approximately 15% of them singletons; the top ten hold roughly 11%. The sequenced sample was PBMCs from blood, obtained about 12 days after vaccination. The receptors shown here come from a middle-aged man who received an inactivated influenza vaccine. Both conserved end residues are part of each CDR3. A D gene is named only where the DNA matches it firmly. Part of the rows lack a size; the others show once, few, many or a class for expanded clones.

clone_size: -; d_call: TRBD2; j_call: TRBJ2-2; v_call: TRBV5-8; cdr3_nt: TGTGCCAGCACAGGACTAGCGGGGGGCGTCACCGGGGAGCTGTTTTTT; cdr3_aa: CASTGLAGGVTGELFF
clone_size: -; d_call: -; j_call: TRBJ2-7; v_call: TRBV7-8; cdr3_nt: TGTGCCAGCAGGGAAACAGGGCTCGGGGCGGACGAGCAGTACTTC; cdr3_aa: CASRETGLGADEQYF
clone_size: few; d_call: -; j_call: TRBJ2-1; v_call: TRBV6-1; cdr3_nt: TGTGCCAGCAGCCGTAAGGGGGCCTACAATGAGCAGTTCTTC; cdr3_aa: CASSRKGAYNEQFF
clone_size: -; d_call: -; j_call: TRBJ2-7; v_call: TRBV7-8; cdr3_nt: TGTGCCAGCAGCTTAGGCAGACAGCCCCACTACGAGCAGTACTTC; cdr3_aa: CASSLGRQPHYEQYF
clone_size: -; d_call: TRBD2; j_call: TRBJ2-7; v_call: TRBV20-1; cdr3_nt: TGCATCAGCGGCAACAGCGGGGGGGCCAACGAGCAGTACTTC; cdr3_aa: CISGNSGGANEQYF
clone_size: -; d_call: -; j_call: TRBJ2-1; v_call: TRBV12-3/TRBV12-4; cdr3_nt: TGTGCCAGCAGTATAGCCCCATCCTACAATGAGCAGTTCTTC; cdr3_aa: CASSIAPSYNEQFF
clone_size: -; d_call: -; j_call: TRBJ2-7; v_call: TRBV5-1; cdr3_nt: TGCGCCAGCAGCTTTAACTCGGGCTACGAGCAGTACTTC; cdr3_aa: CASSFNSGYEQYF
clone_size: -; d_call: TRBD2; j_call: TRBJ2-1; v_call: TRBV5-1; cdr3_nt: TGCGCCAGCAGCTTGGTCGGCGCTAGCGGGAGGGAAAACAATGAGCAGTTCTTC; cdr3_aa: CASSLVGASGRENNEQFF
clone_size: -; d_call: -; j_call: TRBJ2-1; v_call: TRBV20-1; cdr3_nt: TGCAGTGCTAGCGGGACCCCCTACAATGAGCAGTTCTTC; cdr3_aa: CSASGTPYNEQFF
clone_size: -; d_call: -; j_call: TRBJ2-5; v_call: TRBV5-1; cdr3_nt: TGCGCCAGCAGCTCGTTAACTAGCCCGGCAGAGACCCAGTACTTC; cdr3_aa: CASSSLTSPAETQYF
clone_size: few; d_call: -; j_call: TRBJ1-2; v_call: TRBV20-1; cdr3_nt: TGCAGTGCTTCTACCACAGGCAGAAAGAGGGGCTACACCTTC; cdr3_aa: CSASTTGRKRGYTF
clone_size: -; d_call: -; j_call: TRBJ2-1; v_call: TRBV10-3; cdr3_nt: TGTGCCATCAGTGAGGGTGGGTATGAGCAGTTCTTC; cdr3_aa: CAISEGGYEQFF
clone_size: many; d_call: -; j_call: TRBJ2-5; v_call: TRBV5-1; cdr3_nt: TGCGCCAGCAGCTTGGTTGGGCCCCAAGAGACCCAGTACTTC; cdr3_aa: CASSLVGPQETQYF
clone_size: few; d_call: -; j_call: TRBJ1-2; v_call: TRBV7-8; cdr3_nt: TGTGCCAGCAGCCCCTATCGGGCAGCCGGGAACTATGGCTACACCTTC; cdr3_aa: CASSPYRAAGNYGYTF
clone_size: many; d_call: -; j_call: TRBJ2-3; v_call: TRBV4-1; cdr3_nt: TGCGCCAGCAGCCTCGGTCCCGTAACAGATACGCAGTATTTT; cdr3_aa: CASSLGPVTDTQYF
clone_size: -; d_call: -; j_call: TRBJ2-7; v_call: TRBV29-1; cdr3_nt: TGCAGCGTTACCTTGGGAGCAGCCATGCGGCAGTACTTC; cdr3_aa: CSVTLGAAMRQYF
clone_size: many; d_call: -; j_call: TRBJ2-7; v_call: TRBV9; cdr3_nt: TGTGCCAGCAGCGTAGCAGCGCAGCCGGGCTACGAGCAGTACTTC; cdr3_aa: CASSVAAQPGYEQYF
clone_size: -; d_call: -; j_call: TRBJ2-3; v_call: TRBV5-1; cdr3_nt: TGCGCCAGCAGCTTGGGAAGTTCGACTAGCACAGATACGCAGTATTTT; cdr3_aa: CASSLGSSTSTDTQYF
clone_size: -; d_call: TRBD2; j_call: TRBJ2-3; v_call: TRBV12-3/TRBV12-4; cdr3_nt: TGTGCCAGCAGTCCGCAAGCGGGGGGGCTCCCAGATACGCAGTATTTT; cdr3_aa: CASSPQAGGLPDTQYF
clone_size: few; d_call: -; j_call: TRBJ2-1; v_call: TRBV7-9; cdr3_nt: TGTGCCAGCAGCTCGACAGAGTTCTCCTACAATGAGCAGTTCTTC; cdr3_aa: CASSSTEFSYNEQFF
clone_size: -; d_call: -; j_call: TRBJ2-1; v_call: TRBV6-2/TRBV6-3; cdr3_nt: TGTGCCAGCAGTTATTCGGCGAGACGGAGCTCCTACAATGAGCAGTTCTTC; cdr3_aa: CASSYSARRSSYNEQFF
clone_size: -; d_call: -; j_call: TRBJ2-5; v_call: TRBV3-1; cdr3_nt: TGTGCCAGCAGCCCCATAAGTGGAGCACAAGAGACCCAGTACTTC; cdr3_aa: CASSPISGAQETQYF
clone_size: -; d_call: -; j_call: TRBJ1-5; v_call: TRBV12-3/TRBV12-4; cdr3_nt: TGTGCCAGCAGTTTATCAGGTTATAGCAATCAGCCCCAGCATTTT; cdr3_aa: CASSLSGYSNQPQHF
clone_size: few; d_call: -; j_call: TRBJ2-7; v_call: TRBV12-3/TRBV12-4; cdr3_nt: TGTGCCAGCAGTGGGGTGGGAGAGCAGTACTTC; cdr3_aa: CASSGVGEQYF
clone_size: many; d_call: -; j_call: TRBJ2-7; v_call: TRBV4-1; cdr3_nt: TGCGCCAGCAGCCAAGCCTTAGGGCGCGCCAACGAGCAGTACTTC; cdr3_aa: CASSQALGRANEQYF
clone_size: -; d_call: -; j_call: TRBJ1-3; v_call: TRBV7-6; cdr3_nt: TGTGCCAGCAGCTTTGAGGTTGGAGGAAACACCATATATTTT; cdr3_aa: CASSFEVGGNTIYF
clone_size: few; d_call: -; j_call: TRBJ2-2; v_call: TRBV3-1; cdr3_nt: TGTGCCAGCAGACTTACGAACACCGGGGAGCTGTTTTTT; cdr3_aa: CASRLTNTGELFF
clone_size: -; d_call: -; j_call: TRBJ2-5; v_call: TRBV10-3; cdr3_nt: TGTGCCATCAGTGAGTCAAAGGGTCAGTCAACACAAGAGACCCAGTACTTC; cdr3_aa: CAISESKGQSTQETQYF
clone_size: few; d_call: -; j_call: TRBJ2-5; v_call: TRBV5-1; cdr3_nt: TGCGCCAGCAGGACCCAAGAGACCCAGTACTTC; cdr3_aa: CASRTQETQYF
clone_size: few; d_call: -; j_call: TRBJ1-5; v_call: TRBV2; cdr3_nt: TGTGCCAGCAGTGAAGCGTCAGGAGACAATCAGCCCCAGCATTTT; cdr3_aa: CASSEASGDNQPQHF
clone_size: few; d_call: -; j_call: TRBJ2-3; v_call: TRBV7-9; cdr3_nt: TGTGCCAGCAGCTGGGGAGGAGGAGACACAGATACGCAGTATTTT; cdr3_aa: CASSWGGGDTDTQYF
clone_size: few; d_call: TRBD1; j_call: TRBJ2-2; v_call: TRBV6-6; cdr3_nt: TGTGCCAGCAGATCCGGGACAGGGCCCACCGGGGAGCTGTTTTTT; cdr3_aa: CASRSGTGPTGELFF
clone_size: few; d_call: -; j_call: TRBJ1-5; v_call: TRBV6-2/TRBV6-3; cdr3_nt: TGTGCCAGCACCCGACTGCCAAATCAGCCCCAGCATTTT; cdr3_aa: CASTRLPNQPQHF
clone_size: few; d_call: -; j_call: TRBJ2-7; v_call: TRBV4-1; cdr3_nt: TGCGCCAGCAGCCAAAGATGGGGAGGCGAGCAGTACTTC; cdr3_aa: CASSQRWGGEQYF
clone_size: -; d_call: -; j_call: TRBJ2-1; v_call: TRBV9; cdr3_nt: TGTGCCAGCAGCGCCTGGGCAGGGGAATACAATGAGCAGTTCTTC; cdr3_aa: CASSAWAGEYNEQFF